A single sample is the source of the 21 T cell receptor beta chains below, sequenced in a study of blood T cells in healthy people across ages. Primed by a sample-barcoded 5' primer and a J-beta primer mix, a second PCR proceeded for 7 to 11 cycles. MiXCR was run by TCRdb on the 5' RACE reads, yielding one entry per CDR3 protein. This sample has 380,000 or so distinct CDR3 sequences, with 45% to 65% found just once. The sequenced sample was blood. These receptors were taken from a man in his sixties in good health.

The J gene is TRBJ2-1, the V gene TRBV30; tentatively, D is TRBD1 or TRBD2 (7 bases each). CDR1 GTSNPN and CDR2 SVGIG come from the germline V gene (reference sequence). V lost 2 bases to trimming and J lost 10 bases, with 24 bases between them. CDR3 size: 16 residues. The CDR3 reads CAWSPLSGGVGKEQFF. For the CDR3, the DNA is TGTGCCTGGAGTCCCCTTTCAGGGGGGGTAGGTAAGGAGCAGTTCTTC. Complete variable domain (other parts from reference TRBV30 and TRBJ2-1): SQTIHQWPATLVQPVGSPLSLECTVEGTSNPNLYWYRQAAGRGLQLLFYSVGIGQISSEVPQNLSASRPQDRQFILSSKKLLLSDSGFYLCAWSPLSGGVGKEQFFGPGTRLTVL.

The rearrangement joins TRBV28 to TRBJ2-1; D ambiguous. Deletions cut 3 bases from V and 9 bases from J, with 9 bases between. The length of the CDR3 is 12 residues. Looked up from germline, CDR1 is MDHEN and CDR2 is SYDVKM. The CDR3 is CASSFRLAEQFF. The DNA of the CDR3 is TGTGCCAGCAGTTTCAGGTTGGCTGAGCAGTTCTTC.

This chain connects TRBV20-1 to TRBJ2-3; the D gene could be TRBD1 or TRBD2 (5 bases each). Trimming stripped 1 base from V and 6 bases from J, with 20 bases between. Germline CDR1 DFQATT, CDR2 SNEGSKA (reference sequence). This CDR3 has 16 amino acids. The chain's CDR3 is CSARALRRQGSDTQYF. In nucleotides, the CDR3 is TGCAGTGCTAGAGCTTTGAGGAGGCAGGGATCTGATACGCAGTATTTT.

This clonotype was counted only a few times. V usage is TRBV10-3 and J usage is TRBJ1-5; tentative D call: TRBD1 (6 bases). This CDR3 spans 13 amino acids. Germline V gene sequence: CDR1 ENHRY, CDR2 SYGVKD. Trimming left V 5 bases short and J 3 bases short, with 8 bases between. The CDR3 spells CAISTGSNQPQHF. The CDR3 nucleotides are TGTGCCATCAGTACAGGGTCCAATCAGCCCCAGCATTTT.

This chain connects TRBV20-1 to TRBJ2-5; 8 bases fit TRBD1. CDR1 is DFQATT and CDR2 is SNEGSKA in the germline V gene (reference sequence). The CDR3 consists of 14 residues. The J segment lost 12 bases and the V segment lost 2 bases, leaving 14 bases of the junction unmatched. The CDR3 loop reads CSARPDDPDRVEYF. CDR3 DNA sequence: TGCAGTGCTAGACCCGACGACCCGGACAGGGTGGAGTACTTC.

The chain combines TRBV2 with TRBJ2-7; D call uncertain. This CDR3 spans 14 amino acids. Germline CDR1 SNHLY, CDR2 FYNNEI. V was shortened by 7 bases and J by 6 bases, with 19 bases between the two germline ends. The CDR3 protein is CASIPAITFAEQYF. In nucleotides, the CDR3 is TGTGCCAGCATCCCCGCAATCACCTTTGCCGAGCAGTACTTC.

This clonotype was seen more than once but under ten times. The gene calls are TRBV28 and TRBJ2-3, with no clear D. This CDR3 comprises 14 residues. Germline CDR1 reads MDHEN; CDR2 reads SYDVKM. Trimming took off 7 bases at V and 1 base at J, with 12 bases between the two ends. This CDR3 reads CASIGPRGTDTQYF. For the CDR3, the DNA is TGTGCCAGCATCGGCCCCCGGGGCACAGATACGCAGTATTTT.

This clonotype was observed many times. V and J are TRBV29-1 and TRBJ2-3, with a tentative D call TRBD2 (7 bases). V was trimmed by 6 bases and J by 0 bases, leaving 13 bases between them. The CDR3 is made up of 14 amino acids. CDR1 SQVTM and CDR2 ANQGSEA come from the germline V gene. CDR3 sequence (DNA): TGCAGCGTCGGGGGGCAGCAGAGCACAGATACGCAGTATTTT. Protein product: CSVGGQQSTDTQYF.

This CDR3 reads CASSLLTGGDYGYTF. As DNA, the CDR3 is TGCGCCAGCAGCCTCCTTACAGGGGGCGACTATGGCTACACCTTC. This chain joins TRBV4-1 and TRBJ1-2, with 9 bases identical to TRBD1. The trim removed 4 bases at V and 3 bases at J, leaving 6 bases unmatched. From germline, CDR1 is MGHRA and CDR2 YSYEKL. The CDR3 sequence is 15 residues long.

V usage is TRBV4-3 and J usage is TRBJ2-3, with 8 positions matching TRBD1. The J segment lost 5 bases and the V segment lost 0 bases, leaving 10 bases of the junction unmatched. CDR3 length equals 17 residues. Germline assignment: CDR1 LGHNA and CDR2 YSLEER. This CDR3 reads CASSQDGARGREDTQYF. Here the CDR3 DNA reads TGCGCCAGCAGCCAAGATGGCGCCAGGGGGCGAGAAGATACGCAGTATTTT.

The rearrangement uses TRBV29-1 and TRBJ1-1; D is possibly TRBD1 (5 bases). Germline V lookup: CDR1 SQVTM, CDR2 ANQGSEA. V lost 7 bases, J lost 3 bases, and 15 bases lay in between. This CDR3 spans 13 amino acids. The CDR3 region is CSGGLPGYTEAFF. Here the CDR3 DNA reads TGCAGCGGTGGACTGCCAGGGTACACTGAAGCTTTCTTT.

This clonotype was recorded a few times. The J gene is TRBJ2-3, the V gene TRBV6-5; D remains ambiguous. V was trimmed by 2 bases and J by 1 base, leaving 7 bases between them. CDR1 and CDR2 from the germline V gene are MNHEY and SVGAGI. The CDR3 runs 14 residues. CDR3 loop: CASSYQLGTDTQYF. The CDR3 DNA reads TGTGCCAGCAGTTACCAACTTGGCACAGATACGCAGTATTTT.

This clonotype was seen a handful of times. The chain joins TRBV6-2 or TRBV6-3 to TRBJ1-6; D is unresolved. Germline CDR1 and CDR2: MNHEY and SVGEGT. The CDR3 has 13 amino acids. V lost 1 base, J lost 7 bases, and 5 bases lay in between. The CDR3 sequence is CASSYFGNSPLHF. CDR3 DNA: TGTGCCAGCAGTTACTTTGGGAATTCACCCCTCCACTTT.

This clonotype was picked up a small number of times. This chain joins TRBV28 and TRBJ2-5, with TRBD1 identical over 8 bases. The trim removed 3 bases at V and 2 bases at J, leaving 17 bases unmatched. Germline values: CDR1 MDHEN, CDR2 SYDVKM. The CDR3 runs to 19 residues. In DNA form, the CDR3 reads TGTGCCAGCAGTTTTCCCCGACAGGGGCGAGCAGGTAGACAAGAGACCCAGTACTTC. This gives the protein CASSFPRQGRAGRQETQYF.

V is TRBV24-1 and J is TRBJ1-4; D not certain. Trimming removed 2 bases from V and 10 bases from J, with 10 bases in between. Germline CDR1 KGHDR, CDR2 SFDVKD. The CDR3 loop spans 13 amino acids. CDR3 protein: CATSDSVRGKLFF. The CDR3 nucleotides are TGTGCCACCAGTGATTCAGTAAGAGGAAAACTGTTTTTT.

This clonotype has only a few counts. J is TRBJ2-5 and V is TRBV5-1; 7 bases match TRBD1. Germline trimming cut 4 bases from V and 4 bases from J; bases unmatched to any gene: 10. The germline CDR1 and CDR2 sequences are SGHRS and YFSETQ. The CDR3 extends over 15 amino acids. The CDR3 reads CASSPTSTGRETQYF. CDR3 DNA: TGCGCCAGCAGCCCGACATCGACAGGGCGAGAGACCCAGTACTTC.

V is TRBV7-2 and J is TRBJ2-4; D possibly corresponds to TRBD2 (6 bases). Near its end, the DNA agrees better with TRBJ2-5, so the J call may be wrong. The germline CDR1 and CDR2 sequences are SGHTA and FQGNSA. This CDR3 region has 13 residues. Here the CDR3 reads CASSLGRDKTQYF. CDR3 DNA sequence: TGTGCCAGCAGCTTAGGGAGGGATAAGACCCAGTACTTC.

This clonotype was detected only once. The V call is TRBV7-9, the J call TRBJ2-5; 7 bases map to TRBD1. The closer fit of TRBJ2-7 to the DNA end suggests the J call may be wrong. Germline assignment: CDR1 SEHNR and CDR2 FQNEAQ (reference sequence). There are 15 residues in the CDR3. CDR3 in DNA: TGTGCCAGCAGCGGCCGGGACAGCATTTCCTACGAGCAGTACTTC. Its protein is CASSGRDSISYEQYF.

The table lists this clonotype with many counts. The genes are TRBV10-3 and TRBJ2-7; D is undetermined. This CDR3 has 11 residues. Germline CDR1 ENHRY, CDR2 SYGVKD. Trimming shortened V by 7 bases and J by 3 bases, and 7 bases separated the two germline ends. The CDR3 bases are TGTGCCATCAAGGAGCGCTACGAGCAGTACTTC. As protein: CAIKERYEQYF.

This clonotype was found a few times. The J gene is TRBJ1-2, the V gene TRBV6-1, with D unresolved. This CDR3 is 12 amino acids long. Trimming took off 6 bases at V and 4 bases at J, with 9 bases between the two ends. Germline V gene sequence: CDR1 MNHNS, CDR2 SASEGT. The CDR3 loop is CASRENSYGYTF. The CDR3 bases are TGTGCCAGCAGGGAAAACAGCTATGGCTACACCTTC.

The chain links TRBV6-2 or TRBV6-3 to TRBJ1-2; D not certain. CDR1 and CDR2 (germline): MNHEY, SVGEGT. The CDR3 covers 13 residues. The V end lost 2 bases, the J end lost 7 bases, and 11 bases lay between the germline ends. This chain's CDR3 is CASSYSAPRGYTF. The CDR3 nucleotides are TGTGCCAGCAGTTACAGCGCGCCCCGTGGCTACACCTTC.